The next 27 T cell receptor beta chains were all read from a single sample in a study of T cell responses to AZD1222 COVID-19 vaccine. Sequencing was performed with immunoSEQ multiplex PCR; in TCRdb, only in-frame clones are kept and a portion is missing. The data show about 110,000 clones, about 85% seen once. The sample here was peripheral blood, taken 28 days after the second AZD1222 dose. These receptors came from an adult who received the AZD1222 COVID-19 vaccine.

The chain joins TRBV5-6 to TRBJ2-6, with D hard to call. Trimming removed 0 bases from V and 0 bases from J, with 4 bases in between. Germline assignment: CDR1 SGHDT and CDR2 YYEEEE. The CDR3 length is 15 residues. The CDR3 is CASSLVYSGANVLTF. The DNA of the CDR3 is TGTGCCAGCAGCTTGGTTTACTCTGGGGCCAACGTCCTGACTTTC.

The DNA for the CDR3 is TGTGCCAGCAGCACCCCAAGGAGCTCTGGAAACACCATATATTTT. Translated: CASSTPRSSGNTIYF. The chain joins TRBV5-5 to TRBJ1-3; no firm D call. The CDR3 is 15 amino acids. Per germline, CDR1 SGHKS and CDR2 YYEKEE (reference sequence). V was pared by 4 bases and J by 0 bases, with 11 bases between.

The chain has TRBV27 and TRBJ1-5, with no clear D. CDR1 and CDR2 (germline): MNHEY, SMNVEV (reference sequence). This CDR3 contains 16 residues. V was clipped by 0 bases and J by 0 bases, with 9 bases between them. The CDR3 is CASSLSGSYSNQPQHF. CDR3 bases: TGTGCCAGCAGTTTATCGGGCAGTTATAGCAATCAGCCCCAGCATTTT.

The genes are TRBV11-2 and TRBJ2-1; 7 positions match TRBD2. The CDR3 extends over 15 amino acids. The germline V gene has CDR1 SGHAT and CDR2 FQNNGV. V dropped 1 base and J dropped 5; count of bases not matched to a gene: 5. Here the CDR3 DNA reads TGTGCCAGCAGCTTAGGGGTGGGGAGGGACAATGAGCAGTTCTTC. It translates to CASSLGVGRDNEQFF.

CDR3 sequence reads: CASSLSGDSAYNEQFF. The CDR3 nucleotides are TGTGCCAGCAGCTTGTCAGGGGACAGCGCATACAATGAGCAGTTCTTC. This chain joins TRBV5-5 and TRBJ2-1; 7 positions match TRBD1. This CDR3 region has 16 residues. V trimming: 1 base; J trimming: 4 bases; junction bases outside the gene matches: 8. CDR1 and CDR2 (germline): SGHKS, YYEKEE (reference sequence). Together with reference TRBV5-5 and TRBJ2-1, the CDR3 gives the full variable domain: DAGVTQSPTHLIKTRGQQVTLRCSPISGHKSVSWYQQVLGQGPQFIFQYYEKEERGRGNFPDRFSARQFPNYSSELNVNALLLGDSALYLCASSLSGDSAYNEQFFGPGTRLTVL.

The chain carries TRBV7-6 and TRBJ1-4, with 8 bases aligning to TRBD1. Germline CDR1 and CDR2: SGHVS and FNYEAQ. J gave up 13 bases and V 1 base, and 17 bases lay outside the gene matches. CDR3 length equals 17 residues. As DNA, the CDR3 is TGTGCCAGCAGCTTAGGCCCTAGACAGGGGCTGAGGGATGGACTGTTTTTT. Amino acid sequence: CASSLGPRQGLRDGLFF.

The CDR3 DNA reads TGTGCCACCAGCGGGTCACGGTCCTCTGGGGCCAACGTCCTGACTTTC. Its protein product is CATSGSRSSGANVLTF. The V and J genes are TRBV15 and TRBJ2-6; no firm D call. The V gene lost 5 bases and the J gene lost 0 bases, with 11 bases spanning the gap. There are 16 residues in the CDR3. Germline V lookup: CDR1 LNHNV, CDR2 YYDKDF (reference sequence).

The chain combines TRBV28 with TRBJ2-1; TRBD1 is a possible D gene (6 bases). The CDR3 is made up of 13 amino acids. Germline lookup yields CDR1 MDHEN and CDR2 SYDVKM. V shed 7 bases and J shed 4 bases, with 11 bases lying between them. CDR3 region: CASIGQPYNEQFF. As DNA, the CDR3 is TGTGCCAGCATAGGACAGCCATACAATGAGCAGTTCTTC.

The chain uses TRBV30 and TRBJ1-2; 12 bases are a match to TRBD1. Losses at the gene ends were 4 bases for V and 6 bases for J; bases not matched to a gene: 9. CDR3 size: 15 residues. Looked up from germline, CDR1 is GTSNPN and CDR2 is SVGIG (reference sequence). This CDR3 is CAWIRGQGAMDGYTF. CDR3 bases: TGTGCCTGGATTCGGGGACAGGGGGCAATGGATGGCTACACCTTC.

The chain employs TRBV7-3 and TRBJ2-7, with 9 bases fitting TRBD2. With 7 bases clipped from V and 2 bases from J, the junction kept 12 bases outside the gene matches. CDR1 SGHTA and CDR2 FQGTGA come from the germline V gene. The CDR3 has 16 amino acids. The CDR3 coding sequence is TGTGCCAGCAATTCTATTCTAGCGGGGATAACCTACGAGCAGTACTTC. It yields the protein CASNSILAGITYEQYF.

This clone was recorded once. This chain connects TRBV18 to TRBJ1-5; maybe TRBD1 (5 bases). This CDR3 contains 17 residues. Trimming stripped 2 bases from V and 3 bases from J, with 17 bases between. The V gene's germline CDR1 is KGHSH and CDR2 LQKENI. Here the CDR3 DNA reads TGTGCCAGCTCACCATTTTTCGGGGGTGTGGACAATCAGCCCCAGCATTTT. It codes for CASSPFFGGVDNQPQHF.

The chain carries TRBV7-6 and TRBJ1-1, with D unclear. With 1 base removed from V and 1 base from J, the gap between germline ends came to 4 bases. The germline V gene has CDR1 SGHVS and CDR2 FNYEAQ. The CDR3 loop spans 13 amino acids. CDR3 nucleotide sequence: TGTGCCAGCAGCTTAGGTCAGAACACTGAAGCTTTCTTT. Translated: CASSLGQNTEAFF.

CDR3 protein: CASSRGSSGNTIYF. CDR3 DNA: TGTGCCAGCAGCAGGGGAAGCTCTGGAAACACCATATATTTT. This chain connects TRBV7-2 to TRBJ1-3, with a weak D call TRBD1 (5 bases). V lost 5 bases, J lost 0 bases, and 8 bases lay in between. Germline loops: CDR1 SGHTA, CDR2 FQGNSA. The CDR3 runs 14 residues. The variable domain in full, with the rest retrieved from reference TRBV7-2 and TRBJ1-3, is GAGVSQSPSNKVTEKGKDVELRCDPISGHTALYWYRQSLGQGLEFLIYFQGNSAPDKSGLPSDRFSAERTGGSVSTLTIQRTQQEDSAVYLCASSRGSSGNTIYFGEGSWLTVV.

V usage is TRBV19 and J usage is TRBJ2-7, with D perhaps matching TRBD2 (7 bases). The CDR3 extends over 13 amino acids. Germline V CDR1 and CDR2: LNHDA, SQIVND (reference sequence). V was cut by 7 bases and J by 4 bases, with 14 bases left in between. In DNA, the CDR3 is TGTGCCAGTACGGGCAGGGGAGGGTACGAGCAGTACTTC. Residues: CASTGRGGYEQYF.

The rearrangement links TRBV7-2 to TRBJ2-7; 7 bases map to TRBD2. With 5 bases clipped from V and 3 bases from J, the junction kept 7 bases outside the gene matches. This CDR3 is 14 amino acids long. The germline V gene encodes CDR1 SGHTA and CDR2 FQGNSA. For the CDR3, the DNA is TGTGCCAGCAGCCGCCGGGGAGGGAGCTACGAGCAGTACTTC. As protein: CASSRRGGSYEQYF.

The chain links TRBV2 to TRBJ2-7; 7 bases are a match to TRBD1. Germline V gene data show CDR1 as SNHLY and CDR2 as FYNNEI. The length of the CDR3 is 12 residues. With 10 bases clipped from V and 4 bases from J, the junction kept 7 bases outside the gene matches. This CDR3 reads CANRGFAYEQYF. CDR3 DNA: TGTGCCAACAGGGGTTTCGCGTACGAGCAGTACTTC.

The chain has TRBV7-2 and TRBJ1-1; 8 nucleotides match TRBD1. The trim removed 5 bases at V and 2 bases at J, leaving 7 bases unmatched. This CDR3 is 15 amino acids long. The V gene's germline CDR1 is SGHTA and CDR2 FQGNSA. The CDR3 nucleotides are TGTGCCAGCAGCCCTCCGGGACAGGAAAACACTGAAGCTTTCTTT. It is translated as CASSPPGQENTEAFF.

The chain carries TRBV12-3 or TRBV12-4 and TRBJ1-1; D is unclear. V was trimmed by 4 bases and J by 11 bases, leaving 8 bases between them. The CDR3 length is 10 residues. The CDR3 DNA reads as TGTGCCAGCAGTTCTGGGGTCGCTTTCTTT. Amino acid sequence: CASSSGVAFF.

The chain uses TRBV6-2 or TRBV6-3 and TRBJ1-6; D is undetermined. Trimming left V 4 bases short and J 5 bases short, with 6 bases between. The CDR3 spans 13 residues. CDR1 is MNHEY and CDR2 is SVGEGT in the germline V gene. CDR3 sequence (DNA): TGTGCCAGCAGTTTGGCGGATAATTCACCCCTCCACTTT. Its protein product is CASSLADNSPLHF.

This clone was detected once. This chain links TRBV12-3 or TRBV12-4 with TRBJ2-7; unclear D gene. This CDR3 has 12 amino acids. V was cut by 2 bases and J by 12 bases, with 14 bases left in between. The CDR3 sequence: CASSLSAPNPYF. CDR3 coding DNA: TGTGCCAGCAGTTTATCAGCCCCAAATCCGTACTTC.

The chain uses TRBV3-1 (or the pseudogene TRBV3-2) and TRBJ1-4; no firm D call. The CDR3 is 16 residues long. Germline assignment: CDR1 LGHDT and CDR2 YNNKEL (reference sequence). Deletions cut 6 bases from V and 0 bases from J, with 14 bases between. This CDR3 is CASSEQSFATNEKLFF. Here the CDR3 DNA reads TGTGCCAGCAGTGAACAGTCCTTCGCAACTAATGAAAAACTGTTTTTT.

The rearrangement joins TRBV3-1 (or the pseudogene TRBV3-2) to TRBJ1-1; 8 positions agree with TRBD1. The CDR3 covers 15 residues. Per germline, CDR1 LGHDT and CDR2 YNNKEL (reference sequence). J lost 4 bases, V lost 4 bases, and 8 bases had no gene match. The CDR3 region is CASSLRQGKVTEAFF. The CDR3 DNA sequence: TGTGCCAGCAGCCTACGACAGGGGAAGGTCACTGAAGCTTTCTTT.

The chain couples TRBV28 to TRBJ1-1; TRBD1 aligns across 7 bases. Trimming cost V 4 bases and J 0 bases; bases outside gene matches: 8. The CDR3 extends over 16 amino acids. Per the germline V gene, CDR1 is MDHEN and CDR2 is SYDVKM. The CDR3 sequence: CASSSPGQRMNTEAFF. The CDR3 coding sequence is TGTGCCAGCAGTTCCCCGGGACAGAGAATGAACACTGAAGCTTTCTTT.

V and J are TRBV28 and TRBJ1-2, with 7 positions matching TRBD1. V gave up 6 bases and J gave up 8 bases; unmatched junction bases: 6. Germline V CDR1 and CDR2: MDHEN, SYDVKM. The CDR3 totals 12 residues. CDR3 sequence reads: CASSTGVGGYTF. The CDR3 DNA reads as TGTGCCAGCAGCACAGGGGTTGGAGGCTACACCTTC.

The genes are TRBV27 and TRBJ2-7, with 10 bases identical to TRBD1. V lost 6 bases, J lost 6 bases, and 5 bases stayed unmatched. The CDR3 sequence is 13 residues long. Germline V gene sequence: CDR1 MNHEY, CDR2 SMNVEV (reference sequence). CDR3 protein: CASSWDRGFEQYF. CDR3 bases: TGTGCCAGCAGCTGGGACAGGGGTTTCGAGCAGTACTTC.

The genes are TRBV7-2 and TRBJ2-7; TRBD2 matches at 11 bases. Germline V lookup: CDR1 SGHTA, CDR2 FQGNSA. The V segment lost 3 bases and the J segment 12 bases; nucleotides outside the gene matches: 10. The CDR3 runs 14 residues. This chain's CDR3 is CASSLLTTSGRSYF. In DNA, the CDR3 is TGTGCCAGCAGCTTGCTTACCACTAGCGGGAGATCGTACTTC.

This clone showed up just once. This rearrangement joins TRBV3-1 (or the pseudogene TRBV3-2) to TRBJ2-7; 7 nucleotides match TRBD2. Germline CDR1 is LGHDT and CDR2 is YNNKEL (reference sequence). There are 13 residues in the CDR3. The V gene end was trimmed by 3 bases and the J gene end by 4 bases; junction bases not matched to a gene: 3. CDR3 DNA sequence: TGTGCCAGCAGCCAGGGGGGGGAGTACGAGCAGTACTTC. It codes for CASSQGGEYEQYF.